A selection of T cell receptor beta chains follows, all from one sample in a study of radiotherapy plus CTLA-4 blockade in lung cancer. Profiled with immunoSEQ multiplex PCR; TCRdb holds only in-frame clones, not every one. The table shows 45,000 to 55,000 clones, with about 86% occurring only once. The source was peripheral blood, collected from a patient treated with radiotherapy plus ipilimumab. The receptor source for this set is a human donor with non-small cell lung cancer that progressed on radiotherapy plus ipilimumab. Some clones in this sample may be carry-over from other donors' samples. The CDR3 runs from the conserved cysteine through the conserved F or W. A D gene is named only where the DNA matches it firmly. Size is stated for part of the rows, as once, few or many counts, or as a class when the clone is expanded.

cdr3_aa cdr3_nt j_call clone_size v_call d_call
CASGQGMDTQYF TGTGCCAGCGGACAGGGTATGGATACGCAGTATTTT TRBJ2-3 NA TRBV27 TRBD1
CASSPRTSGEFEQFF TGCGCCAGCAGCCCACGGACTAGCGGGGAATTCGAGCAGTTCTTC TRBJ2-1 NA TRBV4-3 TRBD2
CASSLKGLAGGPYNEQFF TGCGCCAGCAGCTTGAAGGGACTAGCGGGGGGGCCCTACAATGAGCAGTTCTTC TRBJ2-1 few TRBV5-1 TRBD2
CASSGGIGTSSNQPQHF TGTGCCAGCAGTGGGGGGATCGGGACTTCAAGCAATCAGCCCCAGCATTTT TRBJ1-5 NA TRBV6-1 NA
CAATEEAEAFF TGTGCAGCTACCGAAGAGGCTGAAGCTTTCTTT TRBJ1-1 NA TRBV6-1 NA
CARRNNYGYTF TGTGCTCGGCGGAATAACTATGGCTACACCTTC TRBJ1-2 NA TRBV7-2 NA
CASSESGQLQPQHF TGCGCCAGCAGTGAGTCTGGGCAACTTCAGCCCCAGCATTTT TRBJ1-5 NA TRBV10-1 NA
CACGDGLAGAGTQYF TGTGCCTGTGGAGATGGGCTAGCGGGAGCTGGGACCCAGTACTTC TRBJ2-5 NA TRBV30 TRBD2
CASSPPAGQGYEQYF TGTGCCAGCTCACCACCGGCGGGACAGGGGTACGAGCAGTACTTC TRBJ2-7 NA TRBV18 TRBD1
CASSPGQGTQPQHF TGTGCCAGCAGTCCCGGACAGGGGACTCAGCCCCAGCATTTT TRBJ1-5 NA TRBV28 TRBD1
CASSLEGSGSSKETQYF TGTGCCAGCAGCTTGGAGGGTAGCGGGAGTAGTAAGGAGACCCAGTACTTC TRBJ2-5 NA TRBV5-6 TRBD2
CASSPVPSLDEQYF TGTGCCAGCAGCCCCGTTCCCTCTCTCGACGAGCAGTACTTC TRBJ2-7 NA TRBV27 NA
CASSLGAGGGYEQYF TGCGCCAGCAGCCTAGGGGCAGGGGGCGGCTACGAGCAGTACTTC TRBJ2-7 NA TRBV5-1 TRBD1